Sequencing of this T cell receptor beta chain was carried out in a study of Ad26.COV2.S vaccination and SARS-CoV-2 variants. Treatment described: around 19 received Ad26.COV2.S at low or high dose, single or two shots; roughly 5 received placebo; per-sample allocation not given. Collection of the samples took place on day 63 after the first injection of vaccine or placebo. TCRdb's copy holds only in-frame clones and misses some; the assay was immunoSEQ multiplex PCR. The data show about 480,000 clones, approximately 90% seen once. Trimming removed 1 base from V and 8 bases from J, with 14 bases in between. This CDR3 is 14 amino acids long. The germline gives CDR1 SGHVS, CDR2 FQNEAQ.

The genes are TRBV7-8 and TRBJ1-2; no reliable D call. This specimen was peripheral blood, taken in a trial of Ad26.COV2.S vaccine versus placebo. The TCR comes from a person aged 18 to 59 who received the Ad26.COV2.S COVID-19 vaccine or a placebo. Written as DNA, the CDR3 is TGTGCCAGCAGCTTAGGTAATTGGAGAGAAGGCTACACCTTC. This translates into CASSLGNWREGYTF.